This T cell receptor beta chain was observed in a study of cytomegalovirus exposure and HLA in healthy donors (dated by TCRdb to about 2017). For context, the study as a whole: According to a later analysis, the roughly 130 validation repertoires were produced on the same platform as the 680 or so repertoires of the first cohort. Besides the first cohort of roughly 660 subjects, a separate validation cohort made up of 120 or so different subjects was used. The study aimed to test whether cataloging public T cell receptors could reveal signatures of past pathogen exposure. To predict cytomegalovirus infection status, the study combined high-throughput TCR immunosequencing, statistical association of individual TCRs with disease status, and machine learning.

There are 14 amino acids in the CDR3, from cysteine to phenylalanine inclusive. Here the CDR3 DNA is all that survives: 42 bases in frame from base 1. Taken from the germline V gene, the CDR1 and CDR2 loops are MNHEY and SVGAGI. V loses 0 bases of germline sequence and J loses 5 bases, and the interval between the two ends is 7 bases. Donors formed part of the validation cohort, which comprised 120 subjects and was distinct from the first cohort of 550 to 850 subjects. On this clone: Its antigen is still unknown. Base qualities are not at hand, and no much larger clone is one base apart.

Overall results and qualifications from the work: The authors suggested that the approach could potentially be generalized to other disease states and immunological phenotypes. All 120 or so repertoires were used to score co-occurrence in the validation cohort in a later analysis, because that analysis had no HLA typing for the cohort. Three of the identified cytomegalovirus-associated TCR beta chains were confirmed in vitro to be specific for cytomegalovirus antigens. Subsequent analysis determined that TCRs grouped into clusters in the first cohort also showed a tendency toward co-occurrence across the roughly 110 validation repertoires, and approximately 94% of cluster scores exceeded 0. In both the original and validation cohorts, the classifier was reported to diagnose cytomegalovirus status with high specificity and sensitivity. In the study, some 160 TCR beta chains were listed as associated with cytomegalovirus. Most TCR sequences were seen in very few donors, while some public TCRs were found in many individuals.

Library prep was done by the immunoSEQ multiplex PCR assay. Turning to the authors' computational methods: A statistical classification framework was developed to diagnose cytomegalovirus status using the catalog of TCR beta chain sequences. Not all clones reach the TCRdb copy of this immuneACCESS table, which keeps in-frame sequences only. Checked studies attribute under half of the gap to unresolved V genes and leave the rest unexplained. V and J calls and clone size are those listed in that table; D and trimming were worked out from the DNA. Within this sample are about 95,000 clones, with 85% of them counted one time only. In total, the top ten clones hold more than 20% of the sample.

The V and J segments used are TRBV6-5 and TRBJ2-2, with TRBD2 tentatively as D gene (5 bases match). Sequenced sample: PBMCs. This clonotype was obtained from a man between 18 and 29 years old in good health and CMV-seropositive. Read as DNA, the sequence is TGTGCCAGCAGTTACTCGGGGAGAACCGGGGAGCTGTTTTTT. This translates into CASSYSGRTGELFF.